This T cell receptor (beta chain) came from a study of blood T cell repertoires in COVID-19. Study in general: The United States, Italy and Spain provided the acute and convalescent COVID-19 samples.

Before they entered the study, exposed participants had met a COVID-19 case within 2 weeks. The table came from immunoSEQ multiplex PCR; TCRdb's copy has only in-frame clones and leaves some out. Of under 300,000 clones listed, around nine tenths are singletons. From germline, CDR1 is LNHDA and CDR2 SQIVND (reference sequence). CDR3 size: 13 residues. Trimming removed 5 bases from V and 6 bases from J, with 13 bases in between. The V and J genes are TRBV19 and TRBJ1-2, with D unclear. The sequenced material came from PBMCs or T cells enriched from blood (not recorded which). This clonotype was sampled from a woman in her thirties or forties who had been exposed to COVID-19. CDR3 sequence: CASSSAGSNGYTF. The DNA of the CDR3 is TGTGCCAGTAGTTCGGCAGGCTCAAATGGCTACACCTTC.